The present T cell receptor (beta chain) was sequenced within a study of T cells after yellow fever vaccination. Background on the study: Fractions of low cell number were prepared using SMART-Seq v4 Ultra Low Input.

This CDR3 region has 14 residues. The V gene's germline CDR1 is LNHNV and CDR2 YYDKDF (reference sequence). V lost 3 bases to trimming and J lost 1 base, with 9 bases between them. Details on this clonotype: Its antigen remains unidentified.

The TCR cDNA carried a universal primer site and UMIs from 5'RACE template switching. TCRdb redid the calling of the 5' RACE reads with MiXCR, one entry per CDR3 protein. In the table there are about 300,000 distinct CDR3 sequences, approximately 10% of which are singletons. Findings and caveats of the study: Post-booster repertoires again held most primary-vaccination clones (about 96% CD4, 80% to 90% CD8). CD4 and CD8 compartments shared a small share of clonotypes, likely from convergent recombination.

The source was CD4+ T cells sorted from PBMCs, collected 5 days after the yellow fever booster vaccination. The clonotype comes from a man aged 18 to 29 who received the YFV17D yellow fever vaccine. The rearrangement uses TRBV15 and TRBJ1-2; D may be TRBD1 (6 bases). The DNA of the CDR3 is TGTGCCACCAGCAGCTGGACAGATAACTATGGCTACACCTTC. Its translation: CATSSWTDNYGYTF.